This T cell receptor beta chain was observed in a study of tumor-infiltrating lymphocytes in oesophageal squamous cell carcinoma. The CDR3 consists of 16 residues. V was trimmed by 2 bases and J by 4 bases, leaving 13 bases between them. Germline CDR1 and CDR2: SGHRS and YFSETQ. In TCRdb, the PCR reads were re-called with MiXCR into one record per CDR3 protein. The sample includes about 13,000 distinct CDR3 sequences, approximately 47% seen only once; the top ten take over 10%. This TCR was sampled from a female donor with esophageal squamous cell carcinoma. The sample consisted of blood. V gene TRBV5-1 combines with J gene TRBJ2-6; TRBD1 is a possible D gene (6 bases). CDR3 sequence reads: CASSFSQGPGANVLTF. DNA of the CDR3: TGCGCCAGCAGCTTCTCGCAGGGGCCGGGGGCCAACGTCCTGACTTTC.